The 32 T cell receptor beta chains given below trace back to one sample, sequenced in a study of shared clonotypes between healthy human individuals (dated by TCRdb to about 2020). The library was prepared using the immunoSEQ multiplex PCR assay. TCRdb obtained this table from immuneACCESS and retained in-frame rearrangements with V and J assigned. These tables miss some clones; where compared with another copy, unresolved V genes account for less than half of the shortfall, and the remainder is unexplained. This sample lists roughly 2.2 million clones; 80% to 95% were detected once. The biggest ten clones account for about 0.39% of the sample. Input material: naive CD4+ T cells from PBMCs. In the paper's terms, the cell subset or site label means: CD45RA+ positively selected. The receptors shown here come from a man aged 18 to 29 in good health. Some clones in this sample may be carry-over from other donors' samples.

V is TRBV1 and J is TRBJ2-3; the D segment call TRBD2 is taken from the table without a DNA check. TRBV1 is an annotated pseudogene. This CDR3 is 18 amino acids long. The CDR3 loop reads CTSSQARYLGKRPDTQYF. The CDR3 coding sequence is TGCACCAGCAGCCAAGCCAGATATCTGGGTAAGAGGCCAGATACGCAGTATTTT.

This clone was observed a few times. V and J are TRBV25-1 and TRBJ1-1; unclear D gene. The CDR3 has 13 amino acids. Trimming stripped 4 bases from V and 1 base from J, with 7 bases between. Germline V gene sequence: CDR1 MGHDK, CDR2 SYGVNS. The CDR3: CASSATPNTEAFF. The CDR3 coding sequence is TGTGCCAGCAGTGCTACTCCGAACACTGAAGCTTTCTTT.

The V and J genes are TRBV7-3 and TRBJ2-2, with TRBD1 identical over 9 bases. V lost 3 bases and J lost 2; bases outside the gene matches: 4. This CDR3 is 16 amino acids long. Per the germline V gene, CDR1 is SGHTA and CDR2 is FQGTGA. The CDR3 loop is CASSLTGGVNTGELFF. DNA for the CDR3: TGTGCCAGCAGCTTGACAGGGGGAGTTAACACCGGGGAGCTGTTTTTT.

The rearrangement joins TRBV4-1 to TRBJ1-2; D perhaps matches TRBD1 (6 bases). The germline gives CDR1 MGHRA, CDR2 YSYEKL. This CDR3 contains 15 residues. Trimming stripped 0 bases from V and 8 bases from J, with 16 bases between. The CDR3 spells CASSQDGSGGLGYTF. DNA for the CDR3: TGCGCCAGCAGCCAAGATGGCTCGGGGGGCTTAGGCTACACCTTC.

As regards this clone: Other nucleotide sequences from this sample produce the same CDR3. The rearrangement uses TRBV11-2 and TRBJ2-2; no firm D call. The CDR3 length is 13 residues. V lost 1 base, J lost 4 bases, and 4 bases lay in between. CDR1 SGHAT and CDR2 FQNNGV come from the germline V gene. The CDR3: CASSLVTTGELFF. The CDR3 region has the DNA TGTGCCAGCAGCTTAGTGACCACCGGGGAGCTGTTTTTT.

The gene calls are TRBV19 and TRBJ1-5; no clear D. The germline V gene encodes CDR1 LNHDA and CDR2 SQIVND (reference sequence). V was clipped by 7 bases and J by 4 bases, with 8 bases between them. CDR3 size: 12 residues. The CDR3 region has the DNA TGTGCCAGTACTCTAGGAAATCAGCCCCAGCATTTT. Translated: CASTLGNQPQHF.

The chain combines TRBV30 with TRBJ2-3; TRBD2 is a possible D gene (6 bases). The CDR3 loop spans 15 amino acids. Germline CDR1 is GTSNPN and CDR2 is SVGIG (reference sequence). Trimming removed 1 base at V and 4 bases at J, with 15 bases between. The DNA for the CDR3 is TGTGCCTGGAGTGGACTAGATACCCTACCAGATACGCAGTATTTT. The encoded protein is CAWSGLDTLPDTQYF.

V gene TRBV11-2 combines with J gene TRBJ2-6; no clear D. The V gene lost 0 bases and the J gene lost 0 bases, with 6 bases spanning the gap. Germline CDR1 reads SGHAT; CDR2 reads FQNNGV. CDR3 length: 16 amino acids. Here the CDR3 reads CASSLDQLSGANVLTF. CDR3 DNA sequence: TGTGCCAGCAGCTTAGATCAACTCTCTGGGGCCAACGTCCTGACTTTC.

This chain uses TRBV25-1 with TRBJ1-1; D might be TRBD1 (6 bases). The V gene lost 4 bases and the J gene lost 4 bases, with 13 bases spanning the gap. CDR1 MGHDK and CDR2 SYGVNS come from the germline V gene. This CDR3 has 14 residues. The CDR3 loop is CASSGTGSATEAFF. The CDR3 DNA follows: TGTGCCAGCAGTGGAACAGGGAGCGCCACTGAAGCTTTCTTT.

The rearrangement joins TRBV6-5 to TRBJ1-3; D call uncertain. The germline CDR1 and CDR2 sequences are MNHEY and SVGAGI. The CDR3 is 15 amino acids. V dropped 10 bases and J dropped 0 bases, with 16 bases sitting between them. The CDR3 region has the DNA TGTGCCACCCACAGAGAGAACTCCTCTGGAAACACCATATATTTT. Its translation is CATHRENSSGNTIYF.

The rearrangement uses TRBV30 and TRBJ2-1; 12 bases line up with TRBD2. CDR1 is GTSNPN, CDR2 SVGIG, per germline (reference sequence). The CDR3 length is 14 residues. With V trimmed by 7 bases and J by 8 bases, 9 bases remained unmatched. CDR3 amino acids: CAFTSTSGSHEQFF. CDR3 DNA: TGTGCCTTCACCTCGACTAGCGGGAGCCATGAGCAGTTCTTC. The full variable domain, its missing parts supplied by reference TRBV30 and TRBJ2-1, is SQTIHQWPATLVQPVGSPLSLECTVEGTSNPNLYWYRQAAGRGLQLLFYSVGIGQISSEVPQNLSASRPQDRQFILSSKKLLLSDSGFYLCAFTSTSGSHEQFFGPGTRLTVL.

V and J are TRBV19 and TRBJ2-1; D perhaps matches TRBD2 (6 bases). Deletions cut 3 bases from V and 6 bases from J, with 15 bases between. The CDR3 has 15 amino acids. Per germline, CDR1 LNHDA and CDR2 SQIVND (reference sequence). The CDR3 bases are TGTGCCAGTAGTATTGGCGGGATTCGCCGCAATGAGCAGTTCTTC. Translation: CASSIGGIRRNEQFF.

In its sample, this clone was seen once. The chain employs TRBV6-1 and TRBJ2-1; D call uncertain. Trimming took 2 bases from V and 2 from J, leaving 10 bases between them. CDR3 length: 15 residues. Per the germline V gene, CDR1 is MNHNS and CDR2 is SASEGT. The CDR3 region is CASSEQAPPYNEQFF. In DNA form, the CDR3 reads TGTGCCAGCAGTGAACAGGCGCCTCCCTACAATGAGCAGTTCTTC.

CDR3 in amino acids: CAWSVRAGYYEQYF. Written as DNA, the CDR3 is TGTGCCTGGAGTGTACGAGCGGGATACTACGAGCAGTACTTC. V usage is TRBV30 and J usage is TRBJ2-7, with 7 bases matching TRBD2. The V and J ends lost 0 bases and 3 bases, in that order; junction bases with no gene match: 5. Germline V gene sequence: CDR1 GTSNPN, CDR2 SVGIG (reference sequence). The CDR3 runs to 14 residues. Combining the CDR3 with reference TRBV30 and TRBJ2-7 gives the whole variable domain SQTIHQWPATLVQPVGSPLSLECTVEGTSNPNLYWYRQAAGRGLQLLFYSVGIGQISSEVPQNLSASRPQDRQFILSSKKLLLSDSGFYLCAWSVRAGYYEQYFGPGTRLTVT.

The rearrangement joins TRBV28 to TRBJ1-1; no definite D call. Germline V CDR1 and CDR2: MDHEN, SYDVKM. The germline V and J ends were trimmed by 3 bases and 1 base, with 9 bases remaining between them. This CDR3 has 14 amino acids. The CDR3 DNA follows: TGTGCCAGCAGTTTTTTAGTGACGAACACTGAAGCTTTCTTT. Protein product: CASSFLVTNTEAFF.

This chain connects TRBV19 to TRBJ2-6; no clear D. The germline V gene encodes CDR1 LNHDA and CDR2 SQIVND (reference sequence). The CDR3 totals 14 residues. Trimming removed 8 bases from V and 1 base from J, with 9 bases in between. CDR3 in amino acids: CASSQESGANVLTF. Written as DNA, the CDR3 is TGTGCCAGTTCTCAGGAATCTGGGGCCAACGTCCTGACTTTC.

The V and J genes are TRBV28 and TRBJ1-1, with 7 positions matching TRBD1. The CDR3 length is 16 residues. Germline V gene lookup returns CDR1 MDHEN and CDR2 SYDVKM. With 6 bases clipped from V and 5 bases from J, the junction kept 15 bases outside the gene matches. CDR3 residues: CASSIWPRQGETEAFF. CDR3 in DNA: TGTGCCAGCAGCATCTGGCCGAGACAGGGAGAAACTGAAGCTTTCTTT.

The chain is built from TRBV28 and TRBJ2-7, with unresolved D. This CDR3 has 15 residues. Trimming removed 2 bases from V and 2 bases from J, with 13 bases in between. The germline V gene has CDR1 MDHEN and CDR2 SYDVKM. For the CDR3, the DNA is TGTGCCAGCAGTTTAGGCGTCGGTGGGACCTACGAGCAGTACTTC. It yields the protein CASSLGVGGTYEQYF.

V gene TRBV15 combines with J gene TRBJ1-5; possibly TRBD1 for D (5 bases). V dropped 3 bases and J dropped 6 bases, with 15 bases sitting between them. The CDR3 spans 15 residues. Germline V gives CDR1 LNHNV, CDR2 YYDKDF (reference sequence). The CDR3 DNA is TGTGCCACCAGCAGGGCAGAGGACACGCGTCAGCCCCAGCATTTT. Protein product: CATSRAEDTRQPQHF. Full variable domain (missing parts from reference TRBV15 and TRBJ1-5): DAMVIQNPRYQVTQFGKPVTLSCSQTLNHNVMYWYQQKSSQAPKLLFHYYDKDFNNEADTPDNFQSRRPNTSFCFLDIRSPGLGDTAMYLCATSRAEDTRQPQHFGDGTRLSIL.

The chain links TRBV2 to TRBJ2-5, with 8 nucleotides matching TRBD1. Per the germline V gene, CDR1 is SNHLY and CDR2 is FYNNEI. Losses at the gene ends were 9 bases for V and 6 bases for J; bases not matched to a gene: 9. The CDR3 sequence is 13 residues long. The CDR3 DNA reads as TGTGCCAGGACGTTAGACAGGGGTCAGACCCAGTACTTC. Residues: CARTLDRGQTQYF.

This clone has only a few counts. J is TRBJ1-1 and V is TRBV11-2; no definite D call. The CDR3 sequence is 11 residues long. V shed 0 bases and J shed 10 bases, with 6 bases lying between them. Germline values: CDR1 SGHAT, CDR2 FQNNGV. The CDR3 protein is CASSLEKGAFF. As DNA, the CDR3 is TGTGCCAGCAGCTTAGAAAAAGGAGCTTTCTTT.

Notes on this clone: Distinct nucleotide sequences in the sample also encode this CDR3. The chain has TRBV18 and TRBJ2-5, with D uncertain. The CDR3 runs 13 residues. CDR1 and CDR2 (germline): KGHSH, LQKENI. The V gene lost 4 bases and the J gene lost 2 bases, with 8 bases spanning the gap. In DNA form, the CDR3 reads TGTGCCAGCTCACGAGCTGTTCAAGAGACCCAGTACTTC. Translated, it gives CASSRAVQETQYF.

The V and J genes are TRBV19 and TRBJ1-2; D is unresolved. CDR1 LNHDA and CDR2 SQIVND come from the germline V gene (reference sequence). The V end was cut by 3 bases, the J end by 2 bases, with 4 bases between. The CDR3 runs to 12 residues. The CDR3 sequence: CASSMLNYGYTF. The CDR3 DNA sequence: TGTGCCAGTAGTATGTTGAACTATGGCTACACCTTC.

The rearrangement links TRBV4-1 to TRBJ2-7; 11 nucleotides match TRBD2. The germline V gene has CDR1 MGHRA and CDR2 YSYEKL. V shed 4 bases, J shed 4 bases, and the junction held 6 bases outside the gene matches. This CDR3 is 15 amino acids long. Here the CDR3 DNA reads TGCGCCAGCAGCCGCCTGACTAGCGGGACTTACGAGCAGTACTTC. It yields the protein CASSRLTSGTYEQYF.

With regard to this clone: Distinct nucleotide sequences in the sample also encode this CDR3. The CDR3 protein is CASSVGLAGSSTDTQYF. In DNA, the CDR3 is TGTGCCAGCAGCGTAGGGTTAGCGGGATCTAGCACAGATACGCAGTATTTT. The chain joins TRBV9 to TRBJ2-3; 8 bases map to TRBD2. V shed 0 bases and J 0 bases; nucleotides not matched to a gene: 6. The germline CDR1 and CDR2 sequences are SGDLS and YYNGEE. The CDR3 length is 17 residues.

This chain's CDR3 is CASSSGTGGDTQYF. CDR3 sequence (DNA): TGTGCCAGCAGTTCCGGGACAGGGGGAGATACGCAGTATTTT. The chain uses TRBV7-7 and TRBJ2-3; 11 nucleotides match TRBD1. The junction had 4 bases not matched to a gene; V was cut back by 6 bases and J by 5 bases. The V gene's germline CDR1 is SSHAT and CDR2 FNYEAQ (reference sequence). This CDR3 comprises 14 residues.

The gene calls are TRBV5-3 and TRBJ2-1; D is uncertain. TRBV5-3 is an ORF; its function is uncertain. This CDR3 is 16 amino acids long. Trimming took off 8 bases at V and 2 bases at J, with 20 bases between the two ends. Here the CDR3 reads CARNPRRPSAYNEQFF. The CDR3 bases are TGTGCCAGGAACCCCCGGCGGCCAAGCGCCTACAATGAGCAGTTCTTC.

This chain joins TRBV19 and TRBJ1-5; D remains ambiguous. The V end lost 3 bases, the J end lost 6 bases, and 12 bases lay between the germline ends. The CDR3 is 14 amino acids. Germline V gene sequence: CDR1 LNHDA, CDR2 SQIVND (reference sequence). The CDR3 reads CASSIRAESQPQHF. The DNA for the CDR3 is TGTGCCAGTAGTATTAGGGCTGAATCTCAGCCCCAGCATTTT.

This clone was recorded only once. The V and J genes are TRBV19 and TRBJ2-1, with D uncertain. There are 13 residues in the CDR3. V was pared by 4 bases and J by 5 bases, with 9 bases between. Germline values: CDR1 LNHDA, CDR2 SQIVND (reference sequence). The chain's CDR3 is CASSNQPNNEQFF. The CDR3 DNA reads as TGTGCCAGTAGTAATCAACCGAACAATGAGCAGTTCTTC.

About this clone itself: The identical CDR3 is also encoded by other nucleotide sequences in the sample. This chain connects TRBV15 to TRBJ2-3, with unresolved D. CDR1 LNHNV and CDR2 YYDKDF come from the germline V gene (reference sequence). There are 13 residues in the CDR3. Trimming pared 2 bases from V and 4 bases from J, leaving 7 bases between. CDR3 DNA: TGTGCCACCAGCAGATCCCCCCCAGATACGCAGTATTTT. As protein: CATSRSPPDTQYF.

The chain combines TRBV7-8 with TRBJ2-3, with unresolved D. CDR3 size: 12 residues. Germline values: CDR1 SGHVS, CDR2 FQNEAQ. Trimming took off 5 bases at V and 6 bases at J, with 9 bases between the two ends. The CDR3 reads CASSRPVDTQYF. CDR3 DNA sequence: TGTGCCAGCAGCCGCCCGGTCGATACGCAGTATTTT.

About this clone itself: Different DNA sequences within this sample yield the same CDR3. V usage is TRBV5-1 and J usage is TRBJ1-1; no firm D call. V was cut by 0 bases and J by 0 bases, with 9 bases left in between. There are 15 residues in the CDR3. Germline V gene sequence: CDR1 SGHRS, CDR2 YFSETQ. Here the CDR3 DNA reads TGCGCCAGCAGCTTGGCGGGAGGGCTGAACACTGAAGCTTTCTTT. Translated, it gives CASSLAGGLNTEAFF. Full variable domain (rest looked up from reference TRBV5-1 and TRBJ1-1): KAGVTQTPRYLIKTRGQQVTLSCSPISGHRSVSWYQQTPGQGLQFLFEYFSETQRNKGNFPGRFSGRQFSNSRSEMNVSTLELGDSALYLCASSLAGGLNTEAFFGQGTRLTVV.